This TCR beta chain was retrieved from a study of T-cell reconstitution after alpha-beta-depleted transplantation in children. The table lists this clonotype with a few counts. V was pared by 3 bases and J by 8 bases, with 13 bases between. The CDR3 runs 13 residues. The library targeted TCRbeta and was prepared with unique molecular identifiers. TCRdb processed the PCR reads anew with MiXCR; each CDR3 protein has one entry. The sample holds around 500,000 distinct CDR3 sequences, around 13% seen once. This TCR was sampled from a human donor who donated a stem cell graft to a child with combined immunodeficiency. Sequenced here: PBMCs from the stem cell graft donor, sampled from the stem cell graft. The chain couples TRBV12-3 or TRBV12-4 to TRBJ1-2; D is unclear. The CDR3 loop is CASSLGISGGYTF. The CDR3 DNA reads TGTGCCAGCAGTTTGGGGATCTCTGGCGGCTACACCTTC.